This T cell receptor beta chain appears in the sequencing data of a study of blood T cell repertoires in COVID-19. As for the study in general: Specimens from acute and convalescent COVID-19 originated in the United States, Italy and Spain.

V dropped 4 bases and J dropped 9; count of bases not matched to a gene: 4. The CDR3 runs to 13 residues. Germline V lookup: CDR1 KGHDR, CDR2 SFDVKD. Original methodology: Nucleated cell counts were estimated from reference gene primer amplification. TCRdb keeps only in-frame clones here, not all; method: immunoSEQ multiplex PCR. V and J calls and clone size are given by that table; D and trimming were obtained from the DNA. The data contain about 200,000 clones, about 87% of them singletons. This sequence joins TRBV24-1 and TRBJ2-1; 8 nucleotides agree with TRBD1. What was sequenced was peripheral blood. The sequence came from a man in his sixties with acute or convalescent COVID-19. CDR3 DNA: TGTGCCACCAGTGACCCAGGACAGGGTGAGCAGTTCTTC. It specifies CATSDPGQGEQFF.